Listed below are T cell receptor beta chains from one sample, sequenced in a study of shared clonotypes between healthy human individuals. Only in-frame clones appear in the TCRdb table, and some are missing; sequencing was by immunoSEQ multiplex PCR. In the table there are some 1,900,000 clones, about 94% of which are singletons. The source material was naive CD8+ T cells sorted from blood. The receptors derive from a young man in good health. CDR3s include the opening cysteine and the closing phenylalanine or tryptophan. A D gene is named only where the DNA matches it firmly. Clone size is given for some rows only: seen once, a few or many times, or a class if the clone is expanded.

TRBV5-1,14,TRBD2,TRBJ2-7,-,TGCGCCAGCAGCTTGGATGGGACTAGCGACGAGCAGTACTTC,CASSLDGTSDEQYF
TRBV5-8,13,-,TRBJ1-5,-,TGTGCCAGCAGCTTGGATGGAGAACAGCCCCAGCATTTT,CASSLDGEQPQHF
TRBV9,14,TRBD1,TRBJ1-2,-,TGTGCCAGCAGCCTCCCGACAGGGAGATTTGGCTACACCTTC,CASSLPTGRFGYTF
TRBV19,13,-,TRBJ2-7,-,TGTGCCAGTAGTATGTCTCTCCCCTACGAGCAGTACTTC,CASSMSLPYEQYF
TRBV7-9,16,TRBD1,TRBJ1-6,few,TGTGCCAGCAGCTTTTTAGGGGACAGCCAAAATTCACCCCTCCACTTT,CASSFLGDSQNSPLHF
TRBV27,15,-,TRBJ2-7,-,TGTGCCAGCAGTTTATCTCCTGCGGAGTTCTACGAGCAGTACTTC,CASSLSPAEFYEQYF
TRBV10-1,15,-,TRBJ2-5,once,TGCGCCAGCAGCCCCGGCGAGGGGGATGCAGAGACCCAGTACTTC,CASSPGEGDAETQYF
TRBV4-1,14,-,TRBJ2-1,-,TGCGCCAGCAGCTTGGTTTACCCCTACAATGAGCAGTTCTTC,CASSLVYPYNEQFF
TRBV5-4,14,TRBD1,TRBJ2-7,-,TGTGCCAGCAGTATGGGACAGGGGGTACACGAGCAGTACTTC,CASSMGQGVHEQYF
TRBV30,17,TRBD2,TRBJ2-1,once,TGTGCCTGGTCGGGACTAGCGGGTTTCAGCTCCTACAATGAGCAGTTCTTC,CAWSGLAGFSSYNEQFF
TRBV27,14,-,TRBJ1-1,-,TGTGCCAGCAGTTTAAGCCCAGGGAACACTGAAGCTTTCTTT,CASSLSPGNTEAFF
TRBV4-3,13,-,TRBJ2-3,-,TGCGCCAGCAGCCCTTCCGGAACAGATACGCAGTATTTT,CASSPSGTDTQYF
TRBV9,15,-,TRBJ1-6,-,TGTGCCAGCAGCCCGGGGAGCTCCTATAATTCACCCCTCCACTTT,CASSPGSSYNSPLHF
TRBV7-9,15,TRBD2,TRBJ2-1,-,TGTGCCAGCAGCCCCAGCGGGAGCTCCTACAATGAGCAGTTCTTC,CASSPSGSSYNEQFF
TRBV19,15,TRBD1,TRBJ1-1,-,TGTGCCAGTAGTATGGGACAGTACTCTTTCACTGAAGCTTTCTTT,CASSMGQYSFTEAFF
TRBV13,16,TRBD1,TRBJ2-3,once,TGTGCCAGCAGCCACCGACAGGGGGCAGGGACAGATACGCAGTATTTT,CASSHRQGAGTDTQYF
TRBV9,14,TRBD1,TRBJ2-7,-,TGTGCCAGCAGCGAGGAGGGACAGGGGACCGAGCAGTACTTC,CASSEEGQGTEQYF
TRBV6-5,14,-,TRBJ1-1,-,TGTGCCAGCAGTTACTCGGAGGGAGGTACTGAAGCTTTCTTT,CASSYSEGGTEAFF
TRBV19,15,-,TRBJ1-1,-,TGTGCCATCGAGGACAGTCGACATCGGGGCACTGAAGCTTTCTTT,CAIEDSRHRGTEAFF
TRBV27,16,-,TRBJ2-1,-,TGTGCCAGCAGTTTATCCCAGGGAGAGGTTGGCAATGAGCAGTTCTTC,CASSLSQGEVGNEQFF
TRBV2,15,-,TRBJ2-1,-,TGTGCCAGCAGTGAGCCCATGAGGGTAGACAATGAGCAGTTCTTC,CASSEPMRVDNEQFF
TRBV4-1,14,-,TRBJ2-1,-,TGCGCCAGCAGCCAAGCGGTGGACTACAATGAGCAGTTCTTC,CASSQAVDYNEQFF
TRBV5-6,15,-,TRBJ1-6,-,TGTGCCAGCAGCTCCGGGGACATGTATAATTCACCCCTCCACTTT,CASSSGDMYNSPLHF
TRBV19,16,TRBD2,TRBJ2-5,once,TGTGCCAGTAGTATAAACCCACTAGCGGGAGAAGAGACCCAGTACTTC,CASSINPLAGEETQYF
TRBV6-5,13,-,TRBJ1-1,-,TGTGCCAGCAGGGAAACGGGGAACACTGAAGCTTTCTTT,CASRETGNTEAFF
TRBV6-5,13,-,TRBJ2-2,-,TGTGCCAGCAGCGTACCGAACACCGGGGAGCTGTTTTTT,CASSVPNTGELFF
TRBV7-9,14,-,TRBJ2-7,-,TGTGCCAGCAGCTTAGAATGGGGCGGCTACGAGCAGTACTTC,CASSLEWGGYEQYF
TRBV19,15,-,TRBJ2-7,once,TGTGCCAGTAGTATAGTGGGGCGCAGGCCCTACGAGCAGTACTTC,CASSIVGRRPYEQYF
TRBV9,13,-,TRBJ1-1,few,TGTGCCAGCTCCACGAGACAGGTCCGTGAAGCTTTCTTT,CASSTRQVREAFF
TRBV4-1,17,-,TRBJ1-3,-,TGCGCCAGCAGCGAAAGCGAGGGACCGTACTCTGGAAACACCATATATTTT,CASSESEGPYSGNTIYF
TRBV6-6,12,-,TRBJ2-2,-,TGTGCCAGCAGCCCCCTTGACGGGGAGCTGTTTTTT,CASSPLDGELFF
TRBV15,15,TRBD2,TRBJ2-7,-,TGTGCCACCAGCAGAGATTTGGGACTAGCGGGGGATCAGTACTTC,CATSRDLGLAGDQYF
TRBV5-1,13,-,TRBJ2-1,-,TGCGCCAGCAGCTTCGGACAGTACAATGAGCAGTTCTTC,CASSFGQYNEQFF
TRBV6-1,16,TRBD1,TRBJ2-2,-,TGTGCCAGCAGTGAAGCGGAGACAGGGTTCACCGGGGAGCTGTTTTTT,CASSEAETGFTGELFF
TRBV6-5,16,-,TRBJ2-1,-,TGTGCCAGCAGTTACCTAGCAGGGCACGCCTACAATGAGCAGTTCTTC,CASSYLAGHAYNEQFF
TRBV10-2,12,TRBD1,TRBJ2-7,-,TGCGCCAGCCGGGACAGGGGGTTCGAGCAGTACTTC,CASRDRGFEQYF
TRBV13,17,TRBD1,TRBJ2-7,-,TGTGCCAGCAGCTTAGACGGGACAGGGATCCAATCCTACGAGCAGTACTTC,CASSLDGTGIQSYEQYF
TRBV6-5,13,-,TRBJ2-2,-,TGTGCCAGCAGTTATATGAACACCGGGGAGCTGTTTTTT,CASSYMNTGELFF
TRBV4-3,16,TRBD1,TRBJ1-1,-,TGCGCCAGCAGCCAGGATTGGACAGGGTGGGACACTGAAGCTTTCTTT,CASSQDWTGWDTEAFF
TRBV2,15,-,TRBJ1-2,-,TGTGCCAGCAGTGGGGGGACGGCGACTAACTATGGCTACACCTTC,CASSGGTATNYGYTF
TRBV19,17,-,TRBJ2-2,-,TGTGCCAGTAGTCCGTTGACATTTGGCCCGAACACCGGGGAGCTGTTTTTT,CASSPLTFGPNTGELFF
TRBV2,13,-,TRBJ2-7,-,TGTGCCAGCAGTAGAACAGCAGGACACGAGCAGTACTTC,CASSRTAGHEQYF
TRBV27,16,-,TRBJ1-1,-,TGTGCCAGCAGTTTAATAACCCCCGGGCAGGCCACTGAAGCTTTCTTT,CASSLITPGQATEAFF
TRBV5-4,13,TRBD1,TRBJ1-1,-,TGTGCCAGCAGCTTATCAGGGGGGGCTGAAGCTTTCTTT,CASSLSGGAEAFF
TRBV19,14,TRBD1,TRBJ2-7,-,TGTGCCAGTAGTCCCCGTTTCAGGGGGTACGAGCAGTACTTC,CASSPRFRGYEQYF
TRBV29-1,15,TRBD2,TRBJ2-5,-,TGCAGCGTTTCCCCGCGGGGGGTCCTCGGAGAGACCCAGTACTTC,CSVSPRGVLGETQYF
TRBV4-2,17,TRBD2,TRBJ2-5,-,TGTGCCAGCAGCCAAGATCCAACTAGCGGGGAACAAGAGACCCAGTACTTC,CASSQDPTSGEQETQYF
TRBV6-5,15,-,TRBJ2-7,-,TGTGCCAGCAGTTACACCCCCGGCAGGTCCTACGAGCAGTACTTC,CASSYTPGRSYEQYF
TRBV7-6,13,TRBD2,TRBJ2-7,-,TGTGCCAGCAGCCCGGGACTAGCGCCCGAGCAGTACTTC,CASSPGLAPEQYF
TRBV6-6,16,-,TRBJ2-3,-,TGTGCCAGCAGCGGTATCGGAAGAGTTGGCACAGATACGCAGTATTTT,CASSGIGRVGTDTQYF
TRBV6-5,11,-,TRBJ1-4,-,TGTGCCACCTGGGGGGGTGAAAAACTGTTTTTT,CATWGGEKLFF
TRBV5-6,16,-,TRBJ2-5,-,TGTGCCAGCAGCTTTCGTCCGAGACACTCGAAAGAGACCCAGTACTTC,CASSFRPRHSKETQYF
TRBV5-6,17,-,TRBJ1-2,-,TGTGCCAGCAGCTCGTCCGGGACAAGACGCCCTAACTATGGCTACACCTTC,CASSSSGTRRPNYGYTF
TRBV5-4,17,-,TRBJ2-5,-,TGTGCCAGCAGCTTGGCGCGCGGTCGCCCATTCCAAGAGACCCAGTACTTC,CASSLARGRPFQETQYF